These 11 T cell receptor beta chains were sequenced from one sample in a study of cytomegalovirus exposure and HLA in healthy donors. The PCR ran on 60 Vbeta and 13 Jbeta primers. Assay: immunoSEQ multiplex PCR; the TCRdb copy retains only in-frame clones and omits some. The sample contains fewer than 100,000 clones, more than 70% of which appear only once. The source material was PBMCs. These receptors were taken from a male donor in good health and CMV-seropositive.

The rearrangement uses TRBV29-1 and TRBJ2-7; a possible D gene is TRBD1 (6 bases). Germline V gene data show CDR1 as SQVTM and CDR2 as ANQGSEA. The V and J ends lost 5 bases and 1 base respectively, with 12 bases between them. The CDR3 length is 13 residues. The CDR3 protein is CSVQGSQSYEQYF. CDR3 DNA: TGCAGCGTTCAGGGGTCCCAATCCTACGAGCAGTACTTC.

The J gene is TRBJ1-2, the V gene TRBV6-4; a weak D match, TRBD1 (5 bases). Germline CDR1 is MRHNA and CDR2 is SNTAGT. This CDR3 region has 14 residues. With 5 bases removed from V and 3 bases from J, the gap between germline ends came to 13 bases. In nucleotides, the CDR3 is TGTGCCAGCAGTACTGGGACTTCTGACTATGGCTACACCTTC. This gives the protein CASSTGTSDYGYTF.

This clone was observed a few times. J is TRBJ1-5 and V is TRBV19; TRBD1 is a possible D gene (5 bases). V was trimmed by 5 bases and J by 1 base, leaving 12 bases between them. The CDR3 is 15 residues long. Germline V gene lookup returns CDR1 LNHDA and CDR2 SQIVND (reference sequence). The CDR3 DNA reads TGTGCCAGTAGTCTCAATGGGGGGAGCAATCAGCCCCAGCATTTT. It encodes CASSLNGGSNQPQHF.

This clone was detected only once. This rearrangement joins TRBV5-1 to TRBJ2-7; D is unclear. The germline gives CDR1 SGHRS, CDR2 YFSETQ. V was cut by 4 bases and J by 2 bases, with 13 bases left in between. This CDR3 contains 14 residues. CDR3 nucleotide sequence: TGCGCCAGCAGCCTGGCCGAGGTTCCCTACGAGCAGTACTTC. Translating gives CASSLAEVPYEQYF. Full variable domain (missing parts from reference TRBV5-1 and TRBJ2-7): KAGVTQTPRYLIKTRGQQVTLSCSPISGHRSVSWYQQTPGQGLQFLFEYFSETQRNKGNFPGRFSGRQFSNSRSEMNVSTLELGDSALYLCASSLAEVPYEQYFGPGTRLTVT.

This clone was picked up one time. The rearrangement links TRBV30 to TRBJ2-3; TRBD1 agrees at 7 bases. V was clipped by 4 bases and J by 4 bases; unmatched bases: 5. The germline CDR1 and CDR2 sequences are GTSNPN and SVGIG (reference sequence). The CDR3 is made up of 13 amino acids. Here the CDR3 reads CAWNRDSPDTQYF. CDR3 DNA: TGTGCCTGGAATCGGGACAGTCCAGATACGCAGTATTTT.

The chain is built from TRBV4-1 and TRBJ2-1; perhaps TRBD2 as D (5 bases). The ends were cut back, 0 bases at V and 4 bases at J, with 10 bases in the middle. Germline V gives CDR1 MGHRA, CDR2 YSYEKL. The CDR3 is 15 residues long. The CDR3 sequence is CASSQDNPGYNEQFF. CDR3 bases: TGCGCCAGCAGCCAAGATAATCCGGGGTACAATGAGCAGTTCTTC.

The chain carries TRBV6-6 and TRBJ1-2; D unclear. Germline CDR1 reads MNHNY; CDR2 reads SVGAGI (reference sequence). The CDR3 sequence is 14 residues long. Deletions cut 6 bases from V and 4 bases from J, with 15 bases between. The CDR3 DNA is TGTGCCAGCAGCTCAACTTCGCAAAGCTATGGCTACACCTTC. Encoded protein: CASSSTSQSYGYTF.

This chain connects TRBV6-5 to TRBJ2-1, with TRBD1 as a possible D gene (6 bases). The length of the CDR3 is 14 residues. The ends were cut back, 6 bases at V and 6 bases at J, with 15 bases in the middle. Germline CDR1 reads MNHEY; CDR2 reads SVGAGI. CDR3 residues: CASRNPGHLNEQFF. In nucleotides, the CDR3 is TGTGCCAGCAGAAATCCGGGACACCTCAATGAGCAGTTCTTC.

The chain combines TRBV19 with TRBJ2-3; D ambiguous. The CDR3 loop spans 15 amino acids. Deletions cut 2 bases from V and 0 bases from J, with 9 bases between. CDR1 is LNHDA and CDR2 is SQIVND in the germline V gene (reference sequence). The CDR3, as DNA: TGTGCCAGTAGTATAACCCTAACTAGCACAGATACGCAGTATTTT. Its protein product is CASSITLTSTDTQYF.

The chain links TRBV11-2 to TRBJ2-7; a possible D gene is TRBD2 (5 bases). V was clipped by 4 bases and J by 1 base, with 17 bases between them. This CDR3 has 16 residues. Germline V gives CDR1 SGHAT, CDR2 FQNNGV. The CDR3 coding sequence is TGTGCCAGCAGCTCCATAGGCGCGGGCCCTTCCTACGAGCAGTACTTC. It yields the protein CASSSIGAGPSYEQYF.

The chain is built from TRBV2 and TRBJ2-7; D gene uncertain. The V end lost 8 bases, the J end lost 4 bases, and 12 bases lay between the germline ends. Germline CDR1 SNHLY, CDR2 FYNNEI. The CDR3 loop spans 12 amino acids. This chain's CDR3 is CASVLREYEQYF. The CDR3 DNA reads as TGTGCCAGCGTCCTAAGAGAGTACGAGCAGTACTTC.